This TCR beta chain was sequenced in a study of blood T cells in healthy people across ages. Through a sample-barcoded 5' primer and a J-beta primer mix, a second PCR was run for roughly 6 to 11 cycles. A template-switch adaptor that had 12 random nucleotides put a tag on each cDNA molecule. TCRdb passed the 5' RACE reads through MiXCR, listing each CDR3 protein once. The table records about 1.6 million distinct CDR3 sequences, about 32% of them present only once. V lost 3 bases and J lost 2, with 14 bases in between. Germline lookup yields CDR1 ENHRY and CDR2 SYGVKD. The CDR3 runs to 15 residues. Isolation of PBMCs gave at least 6 million cells per sample. Study-wide results and limits: When set beside aged donors, long-lived donors presented more naive CD4+ cells and higher diversity. The lack of PBMC sorting stopped any conclusive naive versus antigen-experienced comparison.

This clonotype showed up just a few times. Its antigen is still unknown. The chain couples TRBV10-3 to TRBJ2-7; D remains unclear. Material for sequencing was blood. The origin of this receptor is a woman between 25 and 40 years old in good health. CDR3 loop: CAISELALTAYEQYF. CDR3 DNA: TGTGCCATCAGTGAATTAGCCCTTACGGCCTACGAGCAGTACTTC.